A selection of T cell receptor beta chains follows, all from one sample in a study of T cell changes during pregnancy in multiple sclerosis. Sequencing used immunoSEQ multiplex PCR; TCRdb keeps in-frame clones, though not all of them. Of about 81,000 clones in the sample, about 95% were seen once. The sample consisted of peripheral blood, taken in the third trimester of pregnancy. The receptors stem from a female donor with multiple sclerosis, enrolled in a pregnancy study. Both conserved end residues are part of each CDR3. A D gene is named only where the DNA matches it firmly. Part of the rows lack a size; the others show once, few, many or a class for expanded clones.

cdr3_aa: CASSLSLADEAFF
cdr3_nt: TGTGCCAGCAGCTTAAGCCTGGCAGATGAAGCTTTCTTT
v_call: TRBV7-3
d_call: .
j_call: TRBJ1-1
clone_size: once

cdr3_aa: CASSSTGTQYEQYF
cdr3_nt: TGTGCCAGTAGTTCGACCGGGACACAGTACGAGCAGTACTTC
v_call: TRBV19
d_call: .
j_call: TRBJ2-7
clone_size: .

cdr3_aa: CASAKGASGGGANVLTF
cdr3_nt: TGTGCCAGTGCGAAGGGGGCCTCGGGTGGAGGGGCCAACGTCCTGACTTTC
v_call: TRBV19
d_call: TRBD1
j_call: TRBJ2-6
clone_size: .

cdr3_aa: CASSVGQGWGYTF
cdr3_nt: TGTGCCAGCAGCGTAGGACAGGGCTGGGGCTACACCTTC
v_call: TRBV11-2
d_call: TRBD1
j_call: TRBJ1-2
clone_size: .

cdr3_aa: CASSQDRMHQPQHF
cdr3_nt: TGTGCCAGCAGCCAAGACAGGATGCATCAGCCCCAGCATTTT
v_call: TRBV7-9
d_call: .
j_call: TRBJ1-5
clone_size: .

cdr3_aa: CASSPLASGGTYNEQFF
cdr3_nt: TGTGCCAGCAGCCCCCTGGCGAGCGGGGGGACGTACAATGAGCAGTTCTTC
v_call: TRBV7-3
d_call: TRBD2
j_call: TRBJ2-1
clone_size: .

cdr3_aa: CASSTTGPGVHSLDEQFF
cdr3_nt: TGTGCCAGCAGCACAACAGGGCCAGGGGTGCACAGCTTGGATGAGCAGTTCTTC
v_call: TRBV13
d_call: .
j_call: TRBJ2-1
clone_size: .

cdr3_aa: CASGVQGSGNTIYF
cdr3_nt: TGTGCCAGCGGAGTCCAGGGTTCTGGAAACACCATATATTTT
v_call: TRBV13
d_call: .
j_call: TRBJ1-3
clone_size: .

cdr3_aa: CASSLEYRNTEAFF
cdr3_nt: TGTGCCAGCAGCTTAGAATACAGGAACACTGAAGCTTTCTTT
v_call: TRBV11-2
d_call: .
j_call: TRBJ1-1
clone_size: .

cdr3_aa: CASSFRTGDHEQYF
cdr3_nt: TGTGCCAGCAGCTTTAGGACAGGGGACCACGAGCAGTACTTC
v_call: TRBV11-2
d_call: TRBD1
j_call: TRBJ2-7
clone_size: once

cdr3_aa: CASSQDSSNQPQHF
cdr3_nt: TGTGCCAGCAGCCAGGACAGTAGCAATCAGCCCCAGCATTTT
v_call: TRBV7-9
d_call: .
j_call: TRBJ1-5
clone_size: .

cdr3_aa: CASSDRGYGYTF
cdr3_nt: TGTGCCAGCAGCGACAGGGGTTATGGCTACACCTTC
v_call: TRBV6-1
d_call: TRBD1
j_call: TRBJ1-2
clone_size: .

cdr3_aa: CASSAHSNYEQYF
cdr3_nt: TGTGCCAGCAGCGCCCACAGTAACTACGAGCAGTACTTC
v_call: TRBV9
d_call: .
j_call: TRBJ2-7
clone_size: .

cdr3_aa: CASSESREQYF
cdr3_nt: TGTGCCAGCAGTGAGTCGCGGGAGCAGTACTTC
v_call: TRBV2
d_call: .
j_call: TRBJ2-7
clone_size: .

cdr3_aa: CASSLTEGYEQYF
cdr3_nt: TGCGCCAGCAGCTTGACCGAGGGTTACGAGCAGTACTTC
v_call: TRBV5-1
d_call: .
j_call: TRBJ2-7
clone_size: once

cdr3_aa: CASSQTDRGRNYGYTF
cdr3_nt: TGTGCCAGCAGCCAAACCGACAGGGGGCGCAACTATGGCTACACCTTC
v_call: TRBV16
d_call: TRBD1
j_call: TRBJ1-2
clone_size: .

cdr3_aa: CATSRRGPQETQYF
cdr3_nt: TGTGCCACCAGCAGGCGGGGGCCCCAAGAGACCCAGTACTTC
v_call: TRBV15
d_call: .
j_call: TRBJ2-5
clone_size: .

cdr3_aa: CAWSGGDNQPQHF
cdr3_nt: TGTGCCTGGAGTGGGGGAGATAATCAGCCCCAGCATTTT
v_call: TRBV30
d_call: .
j_call: TRBJ1-5
clone_size: .

cdr3_aa: CASSDFLAGATDTQYF
cdr3_nt: TGTGCCAGCAGCGACTTCCTAGCGGGGGCCACAGATACGCAGTATTTT
v_call: TRBV4-2
d_call: TRBD2
j_call: TRBJ2-3
clone_size: once

cdr3_aa: CASSEVGTANTEAFF
cdr3_nt: TGTGCCAGCAGTGAAGTAGGGACAGCGAACACTGAAGCTTTCTTT
v_call: TRBV2
d_call: TRBD1
j_call: TRBJ1-1
clone_size: .

cdr3_aa: CASSVGAIKNTEAFF
cdr3_nt: TGTGCCAGCAGCGTAGGGGCCATAAAGAACACTGAAGCTTTCTTT
v_call: TRBV9
d_call: .
j_call: TRBJ1-1
clone_size: few

cdr3_aa: CASSPLPRTGVSGELFF
cdr3_nt: TGTGCCAGCTCACCTCTTCCGAGGACAGGGGTTTCCGGGGAGCTGTTTTTT
v_call: TRBV18
d_call: TRBD1
j_call: TRBJ2-2
clone_size: .

cdr3_aa: CASSFRDRGFANTGELFF
cdr3_nt: TGCGCCAGCAGCTTCCGGGACAGGGGGTTCGCGAACACCGGGGAGCTGTTTTTT
v_call: TRBV5-1
d_call: TRBD1
j_call: TRBJ2-2
clone_size: .

cdr3_aa: CASSVGGENTEAFF
cdr3_nt: TGTGCCAGCAGTGTAGGGGGAGAAAACACTGAAGCTTTCTTT
v_call: TRBV6-6
d_call: .
j_call: TRBJ1-1
clone_size: .

cdr3_aa: CASSFVGGLYNEQFF
cdr3_nt: TGTGCCAGCAGCTTCGTGGGGGGGCTTTACAATGAGCAGTTCTTC
v_call: TRBV7-9
d_call: .
j_call: TRBJ2-1
clone_size: once

cdr3_aa: CASSPGVNEAFF
cdr3_nt: TGTGCCAGCAGCCCCGGAGTGAATGAAGCTTTCTTT
v_call: TRBV11-2
d_call: .
j_call: TRBJ1-1
clone_size: once

cdr3_aa: CASSSDAGKAFF
cdr3_nt: TGTGCCAGCAGTTCGGACGCAGGGAAGGCTTTCTTT
v_call: TRBV27
d_call: .
j_call: TRBJ1-1
clone_size: .

cdr3_aa: CASSRPGGADTQYF
cdr3_nt: TGTGCCAGTAGTCGGCCGGGGGGGGCAGATACGCAGTATTTT
v_call: TRBV19
d_call: TRBD2
j_call: TRBJ2-3
clone_size: .

cdr3_aa: CAISESPAGNTEAFF
cdr3_nt: TGTGCCATCAGTGAGTCTCCCGCAGGTAACACTGAAGCTTTCTTT
v_call: TRBV10-3
d_call: .
j_call: TRBJ1-1
clone_size: .

cdr3_aa: CASRGPGQGTGELFF
cdr3_nt: TGTGCCAGCAGGGGGCCGGGACAGGGGACCGGGGAGCTGTTTTTT
v_call: TRBV7-9
d_call: TRBD1
j_call: TRBJ2-2
clone_size: .

cdr3_aa: CASSDSSGGPIRYNEQFF
cdr3_nt: TGTGCCAGCAGCGACTCTAGCGGGGGTCCCATACGATACAATGAGCAGTTCTTC
v_call: TRBV9
d_call: TRBD2
j_call: TRBJ2-1
clone_size: few

cdr3_aa: CASSLVEGLRNQPQHF
cdr3_nt: TGTGCCAGCAGCTTAGTAGAGGGTTTACGCAATCAGCCCCAGCATTTT
v_call: TRBV7-2
d_call: .
j_call: TRBJ1-5
clone_size: .

cdr3_aa: CASSYWGANTGELFF
cdr3_nt: TGTGCCAGCAGTTACTGGGGGGCGAACACCGGGGAGCTGTTTTTT
v_call: TRBV6-6
d_call: .
j_call: TRBJ2-2
clone_size: .

cdr3_aa: CATDGWSSGNTIYF
cdr3_nt: TGTGCCACTGACGGGTGGAGCTCTGGAAACACCATATATTTT
v_call: TRBV7-9
d_call: .
j_call: TRBJ1-3
clone_size: .

cdr3_aa: CASSHGTLGSNYGYTF
cdr3_nt: TGTGCCAGCAGCCACGGGACATTGGGATCAAACTATGGCTACACCTTC
v_call: TRBV6-6
d_call: .
j_call: TRBJ1-2
clone_size: .

cdr3_aa: CASRDETFYNEQFF
cdr3_nt: TGTGCCAGCAGGGATGAGACATTCTACAATGAGCAGTTCTTC
v_call: TRBV2
d_call: .
j_call: TRBJ2-1
clone_size: .

cdr3_aa: CASSEGVGVEQYF
cdr3_nt: TGTGCCAGCAGTGAAGGAGTAGGGGTCGAGCAGTACTTC
v_call: TRBV2
d_call: .
j_call: TRBJ2-7
clone_size: .

cdr3_aa: CASSIYGGAENEQFF
cdr3_nt: TGTGCCAGTAGTATTTACGGGGGGGCTGAAAATGAGCAGTTCTTC
v_call: TRBV19
d_call: TRBD2
j_call: TRBJ2-1
clone_size: .

cdr3_aa: CASSRALSNYEQYF
cdr3_nt: TGTGCCAGTAGTAGGGCGCTTTCAAACTACGAGCAGTACTTC
v_call: TRBV19
d_call: .
j_call: TRBJ2-7
clone_size: .

cdr3_aa: CASTSVEADTQYF
cdr3_nt: TGTGCCAGCACTTCGGTAGAGGCAGATACGCAGTATTTT
v_call: TRBV9
d_call: .
j_call: TRBJ2-3
clone_size: .

cdr3_aa: CASWAGTATDSPLHF
cdr3_nt: TGTGCCAGCTGGGCCGGGACAGCCACAGATTCACCCCTCCACTTT
v_call: TRBV2
d_call: TRBD1
j_call: TRBJ1-6
clone_size: .

cdr3_aa: CASSVLQGNTGELFF
cdr3_nt: TGTGCCAGCAGCGTTTTACAGGGAAACACCGGGGAGCTGTTTTTT
v_call: TRBV9
d_call: .
j_call: TRBJ2-2
clone_size: once

cdr3_aa: CASSFFTSGGSQYF
cdr3_nt: TGTGCCAGCAGCTTCTTTACTAGCGGGGGGTCCCAGTACTTC
v_call: TRBV5-5
d_call: TRBD2
j_call: TRBJ2-5
clone_size: .

cdr3_aa: CASSPDKTYEQYF
cdr3_nt: TGTGCCAGCTCACCGGACAAAACCTACGAGCAGTACTTC
v_call: TRBV18
d_call: .
j_call: TRBJ2-7
clone_size: .

cdr3_aa: CASGAGVNTEAFF
cdr3_nt: TGTGCCAGCGGCGCAGGGGTTAACACTGAAGCTTTCTTT
v_call: TRBV6-6
d_call: .
j_call: TRBJ1-1
clone_size: .

cdr3_aa: CASSVRRFPEMNTEAFF
cdr3_nt: TGTGCCAGCAGCGTCCGCAGGTTCCCGGAAATGAACACTGAAGCTTTCTTT
v_call: TRBV9
d_call: .
j_call: TRBJ1-1
clone_size: .

cdr3_aa: CASSDGEQKFGYTF
cdr3_nt: TGTGCCTCCTCTGACGGGGAGCAAAAGTTTGGCTACACCTTC
v_call: TRBV6-5
d_call: .
j_call: TRBJ1-2
clone_size: .

cdr3_aa: CASSAPGQGIKAFF
cdr3_nt: TGTGCCAGCAGCGCCCCGGGACAGGGGATTAAAGCTTTCTTT
v_call: TRBV6-1
d_call: TRBD1
j_call: TRBJ1-1
clone_size: once

cdr3_aa: CASSERGGVNIQYF
cdr3_nt: TGCGCCAGCAGCGAACGGGGAGGTGTGAACATTCAGTACTTC
v_call: TRBV5-1
d_call: .
j_call: TRBJ2-4
clone_size: .

cdr3_aa: CASSPTASYGYTF
cdr3_nt: TGTGCCAGCAGCCCGACAGCCAGCTATGGCTACACCTTC
v_call: TRBV6-5
d_call: .
j_call: TRBJ1-2
clone_size: .

cdr3_aa: CASSGQARVNNSPLHF
cdr3_nt: TGTGCCAGTAGTGGACAGGCCCGGGTTAATAATTCACCCCTCCACTTT
v_call: TRBV19
d_call: TRBD1
j_call: TRBJ1-6
clone_size: .

cdr3_aa: CASSFPGTGGFLGANVLTF
cdr3_nt: TGTGCCAGCAGCTTTCCCGGGACAGGGGGCTTTTTGGGGGCCAACGTCCTGACTTTC
v_call: TRBV7-9
d_call: TRBD1
j_call: TRBJ2-6
clone_size: once

cdr3_aa: CASSQVDRKNTEAFF
cdr3_nt: TGTGCCAGCAGCCAAGTAGACAGGAAGAACACTGAAGCTTTCTTT
v_call: TRBV4-2
d_call: .
j_call: TRBJ1-1
clone_size: .